This T cell receptor (beta chain) was profiled in a study of cytomegalovirus exposure and HLA in healthy donors. Whole-study context: In an early release, HLA-typed donors contributed about 79 million unique TCR sequences. Regarding the study as a whole: More clonal expansion characterized HLA-associated TCR beta chains than equally common others in a later analysis.

V was pared by 0 bases and J by 8 bases, with 11 bases between. There are 13 residues in the CDR3. Per the germline V gene, CDR1 is SGDLS and CDR2 is YYNGEE. This clone was seen more than once but under ten times. The antigen is undetermined. This PCR relied on a set of 60 Vbeta primers and 13 Jbeta primers. Source study methods: The authors later counted roughly 87 million unique TCR beta chains, approximately 12 million of them shared. Sequencing used immunoSEQ multiplex PCR; TCRdb keeps in-frame clones, though not all of them. D and trimming come from the DNA, and the V and J calls and clone size come from that table. Among more than 200,000 clones listed, roughly 79% were seen once.

Input material: PBMCs. The clonotype was recovered from a male donor in good health and CMV-seronegative. This sequence joins TRBV9 and TRBJ1-1; D may be TRBD1 (5 bases). CDR3 in DNA: TGTGCCAGCAGCGTAGGGAGGGGAGGGGAAGCTTTCTTT. Translating gives CASSVGRGGEAFF.